This TCR beta chain was sequenced in a study of post-analysis software for immune sequencing data. Study-level findings and limits: Five or six TRBV segments, TRBV5-6, TRBV5-1 and TRBV20-1 among them, were found more frequent in patients than controls.

Carried by the TCR beta cDNA libraries were unique molecular identifiers. TCRdb reanalysed the PCR reads using MiXCR and keeps one entry per CDR3 protein. The table records approximately 460,000 distinct CDR3 sequences, around 40% of them present only once. The CDR3 sequence is 12 residues long. CDR1 is MDHEN, CDR2 SYDVKM, per germline. Trimming at V came to 5 bases and at J to 5 bases, leaving 2 bases not matched to a gene. This clonotype was seen repeatedly, ten times or more. Its antigen is still unknown. This chain joins TRBV28 and TRBJ2-5; TRBD1 aligns across 7 bases. The source of this sequence is a girl between 5 and 17 years old with multiple sclerosis. What was sequenced was blood. The CDR3, as DNA: TGTGCCAGCAGTCTCAGGGGGGAGACCCAGTACTTC. Translated, it gives CASSLRGETQYF.